The rows below give T cell receptor beta chains drawn from one sample of a study of PD-1 blockade in classical Hodgkin lymphoma. Sequenced by immunoSEQ multiplex PCR; TCRdb stores in-frame clones only, minus some. The sample lists roughly 15,000 clones; approximately 83% were seen once. Sequenced here: peripheral blood mononuclear cells (PBMCs), sampled at baseline. The receptors here all came from a human donor with classical Hodgkin lymphoma. Both conserved end residues are part of each CDR3. A D gene is named only where the DNA matches it firmly. The size of a clone is reported for some rows only, either as once, few or many, or as a class for expanded clones.

size: NA
V: TRBV18
D: TRBD2
J: TRBJ2-3
length: 17
CDR3: CASSPATSGTRTDTQYF
DNA: TGTGCCAGCTCACCAGCGACTAGCGGGACACGCACAGATACGCAGTATTTT

size: NA
V: TRBV5-6
D: NA
J: TRBJ1-4
length: 16
CDR3: CASSLGPATTNEKLFF
DNA: TGTGCCAGCAGCTTGGGACCAGCCACAACTAATGAAAAACTGTTTTTT

size: NA
V: TRBV7-2
D: NA
J: TRBJ1-1
length: 15
CDR3: CASSLARVTYTEAFF
DNA: TGTGCCAGCAGCTTAGCTAGGGTGACGTACACTGAAGCTTTCTTT

size: NA
V: TRBV9
D: NA
J: TRBJ2-3
length: 19
CDR3: CASSVEGWVAGPSTDTQYF
DNA: TGTGCCAGCAGCGTAGAAGGGTGGGTGGCGGGCCCTAGCACAGATACGCAGTATTTT

size: NA
V: TRBV28
D: TRBD2
J: TRBJ2-5
length: 15
CDR3: CASSWSGGLQETQYF
DNA: TGTGCCAGCAGTTGGAGCGGGGGGCTCCAAGAGACCCAGTACTTC

size: NA
V: TRBV5-5
D: NA
J: TRBJ1-5
length: 14
CDR3: CASSVDRRNQPQHF
DNA: TGTGCCAGCAGCGTGGACCGCCGCAATCAGCCCCAGCATTTT

size: few
V: TRBV7-2
D: NA
J: TRBJ2-5
length: 12
CDR3: CASSSPGRGQYF
DNA: TGTGCCAGCAGCTCCCCAGGAAGAGGCCAGTACTTC

size: NA
V: TRBV4-3
D: TRBD2
J: TRBJ2-7
length: 17
CDR3: CASSQDHGLGLSYEQYF
DNA: TGCGCCAGCAGCCAAGACCATGGACTAGGTCTCTCCTACGAGCAGTACTTC

size: NA
V: TRBV20-1
D: NA
J: TRBJ1-2
length: 11
CDR3: CSARDSYGYTF
DNA: TGCAGTGCTAGAGACTCCTATGGCTACACCTTC

size: NA
V: TRBV7-9
D: NA
J: TRBJ2-5
length: 14
CDR3: CASSSSGSAETQYF
DNA: TGTGCCAGCAGCTCGTCGGGTTCAGCGGAGACCCAGTACTTC

size: few
V: TRBV7-9
D: NA
J: TRBJ1-6
length: 12
CDR3: CATRISGSPLHF
DNA: TGTGCCACCCGAATAAGCGGTTCACCCCTCCACTTT

size: few
V: TRBV10-1
D: NA
J: TRBJ1-5
length: 13
CDR3: CASSLGSNQPQHF
DNA: TGCGCCAGCAGTCTGGGGAGCAATCAGCCCCAGCATTTT

size: NA
V: TRBV15
D: NA
J: TRBJ2-5
length: 13
CDR3: CATSREGEETQYF
DNA: TGTGCCACCAGCAGAGAAGGGGAAGAGACCCAGTACTTC

size: NA
V: TRBV5-1
D: NA
J: TRBJ2-1
length: 17
CDR3: CASSLGRVPGGPNEQFF
DNA: TGCGCCAGCAGCTTGGGCCGGGTGCCGGGGGGCCCTAATGAGCAGTTCTTC

size: NA
V: TRBV11-2
D: TRBD1
J: TRBJ1-6
length: 16
CDR3: CASRLVTGNDNSPLHF
DNA: TGTGCCAGCAGGTTGGTGACAGGGAACGATAATTCACCCCTCCACTTT

size: NA
V: TRBV4-2
D: NA
J: TRBJ1-5
length: 15
CDR3: CASSQDPGINQPQHF
DNA: TGTGCCAGCAGCCAAGATCCGGGAATCAATCAGCCCCAGCATTTT

size: NA
V: TRBV4-3
D: NA
J: TRBJ2-1
length: 13
CDR3: CASSPEVYNEQFF
DNA: TGCGCCAGCAGCCCGGAGGTATACAATGAGCAGTTCTTC

size: NA
V: TRBV6-4
D: NA
J: TRBJ1-1
length: 14
CDR3: CASQRRDQNTEAFF
DNA: TGTGCCAGCCAGCGTAGAGACCAGAACACTGAAGCTTTCTTT

size: once
V: TRBV2
D: NA
J: TRBJ1-2
length: 13
CDR3: CASSEAGTSGYTF
DNA: TGTGCCAGCAGTGAGGCCGGGACCAGCGGCTACACCTTC

size: NA
V: TRBV10-1
D: NA
J: TRBJ1-3
length: 16
CDR3: CASSESGGLSGNTIYF
DNA: TGCGCCAGCAGTGAGTCTGGGGGTCTGTCTGGAAACACCATATATTTT

size: NA
V: TRBV7-9
D: TRBD2
J: TRBJ2-5
length: 17
CDR3: CASSSRGGLAGSETQYF
DNA: TGTGCCAGCAGCTCCCGGGGTGGACTAGCGGGGAGTGAGACCCAGTACTTC

size: NA
V: TRBV2
D: NA
J: TRBJ1-5
length: 16
CDR3: CASSASNLPAFRSQHF
DNA: TGTGCCAGCAGCGCCAGCAACCTTCCAGCCTTTAGGTCCCAGCATTTT

size: NA
V: TRBV4-3
D: TRBD1
J: TRBJ2-2
length: 15
CDR3: CASSQRQGVTGELFF
DNA: TGCGCCAGCAGCCAAAGACAGGGGGTTACCGGGGAGCTGTTTTTT

size: few
V: TRBV5-4
D: TRBD2
J: TRBJ2-1
length: 14
CDR3: CASSLIAGENEQFF
DNA: TGTGCCAGCAGCTTGATCGCGGGAGAGAATGAGCAGTTCTTC

size: NA
V: TRBV5-1
D: TRBD1
J: TRBJ1-2
length: 14
CDR3: CASSRQGRDYGYTF
DNA: TGCGCCAGCAGCCGACAGGGGCGAGACTATGGCTACACCTTC

size: NA
V: TRBV7-2
D: NA
J: TRBJ1-5
length: 13
CDR3: CASSLWENQPQHF
DNA: TGTGCCAGCAGCTTATGGGAAAATCAGCCCCAGCATTTT

size: NA
V: TRBV19
D: TRBD1
J: TRBJ1-2
length: 15
CDR3: CASRTGQGDLQGYTF
DNA: TGTGCCAGTAGGACGGGACAGGGAGACTTGCAGGGCTACACCTTC

size: NA
V: TRBV6-5
D: TRBD1
J: TRBJ1-2
length: 15
CDR3: CASSQQGGNNHGYTF
DNA: TGTGCCAGCAGTCAACAGGGGGGAAATAACCATGGCTACACCTTC

size: NA
V: TRBV5-1
D: NA
J: TRBJ1-2
length: 13
CDR3: CASSLSGNYGYTF
DNA: TGCGCCAGCAGCTTGTCAGGCAACTATGGCTACACCTTC

size: few
V: TRBV10-2
D: NA
J: TRBJ2-3
length: 12
CDR3: CASSTGPDTQYF
DNA: TGCGCCAGCAGTACAGGGCCAGATACGCAGTATTTT

size: NA
V: TRBV10-3
D: NA
J: TRBJ2-3
length: 14
CDR3: CAISESPDTDTQYF
DNA: TGTGCCATCAGTGAGTCGCCAGACACAGATACGCAGTATTTT

size: NA
V: TRBV19
D: NA
J: TRBJ1-2
length: 14
CDR3: CASRPTEANYGYTF
DNA: TGTGCCAGTAGACCCACGGAAGCTAACTATGGCTACACCTTC

size: NA
V: TRBV9
D: TRBD2
J: TRBJ2-3
length: 15
CDR3: CASSVSLAGTDTQYF
DNA: TGTGCCAGCAGCGTAAGTCTAGCGGGCACAGATACGCAGTATTTT

size: NA
V: TRBV7-8
D: NA
J: TRBJ2-1
length: 15
CDR3: CASSLGGTPNNEQFF
DNA: TGTGCCAGCAGCTTAGGGGGGACACCTAACAATGAGCAGTTCTTC

size: NA
V: TRBV10-3
D: TRBD2
J: TRBJ2-1
length: 16
CDR3: CAIRPGLAGGQGEQFF
DNA: TGTGCCATCAGACCGGGACTAGCGGGGGGGCAGGGTGAGCAGTTCTTC

size: NA
V: TRBV15
D: NA
J: TRBJ1-1
length: 17
CDR3: CATSRVWGGPGNTEAFF
DNA: TGTGCCACCAGCAGAGTCTGGGGGGGGCCGGGGAACACTGAAGCTTTCTTT

size: NA
V: TRBV19
D: TRBD1
J: TRBJ1-5
length: 15
CDR3: CASSVRTGNNQPQHF
DNA: TGTGCCAGTAGTGTGCGGACAGGGAACAATCAGCCCCAGCATTTT

size: once
V: TRBV19
D: NA
J: TRBJ2-2
length: 13
CDR3: CASSIAGSGELFF
DNA: TGTGCCAGTAGTATCGCGGGCAGCGGGGAGCTGTTTTTT

size: NA
V: TRBV20-1
D: NA
J: TRBJ1-1
length: 11
CDR3: CSAQDGFEAFF
DNA: TGCAGTGCTCAGGACGGATTTGAAGCTTTCTTT

size: few
V: TRBV2
D: NA
J: TRBJ1-6
length: 13
CDR3: CASRAGADSPLHF
DNA: TGTGCCAGCAGAGCAGGGGCGGATTCACCCCTCCACTTT

size: NA
V: TRBV4-3
D: TRBD1
J: TRBJ2-7
length: 18
CDR3: CASSQLSVQGASRYEQYF
DNA: TGCGCCAGCAGCCAGCTCTCAGTACAGGGGGCCTCTCGCTACGAGCAGTACTTC

size: NA
V: TRBV7-9
D: NA
J: TRBJ1-1
length: 15
CDR3: CASSIDSFLGTEAFF
DNA: TGTGCCAGCAGCATAGACAGTTTCCTGGGGACTGAAGCTTTCTTT

size: NA
V: TRBV7-2
D: NA
J: TRBJ2-4
length: 14
CDR3: CASSSVLAKNIQYF
DNA: TGTGCCAGCAGCTCCGTACTAGCCAAAAACATTCAGTACTTC

size: NA
V: TRBV19
D: NA
J: TRBJ2-1
length: 16
CDR3: CASSILRGANDNEQFF
DNA: TGTGCCAGTAGTATCCTGCGGGGTGCCAACGACAATGAGCAGTTCTTC

size: NA
V: TRBV2
D: NA
J: TRBJ1-2
length: 13
CDR3: CASSLQGDYGYTF
DNA: TGTGCCAGCAGCTTACAGGGTGACTATGGCTACACCTTC

size: NA
V: TRBV7-2
D: TRBD1
J: TRBJ1-3
length: 14
CDR3: CASSSTGTGNTIYF
DNA: TGTGCCAGCAGTTCGACAGGGACTGGAAACACCATATATTTT

size: few
V: TRBV4-2
D: NA
J: TRBJ1-2
length: 14
CDR3: CASSQGAGIDGYTF
DNA: TGTGCCAGCAGCCAAGGTGCAGGGATCGACGGCTACACCTTC

size: NA
V: TRBV2
D: NA
J: TRBJ2-5
length: 13
CDR3: CASSKGGRETQYF
DNA: TGTGCCAGCAGTAAAGGGGGGCGGGAGACCCAGTACTTC

size: hyperexpanded
V: TRBV19
D: NA
J: TRBJ1-5
length: 13
CDR3: CASRVGGNQPQHF
DNA: TGTGCCAGTAGGGTAGGGGGAAATCAGCCCCAGCATTTT

size: NA
V: TRBV7-9
D: NA
J: TRBJ2-3
length: 14
CDR3: CASSKQGSSDTQYF
DNA: TGTGCCAGCAGCAAACAGGGTTCCTCAGATACGCAGTATTTT

size: once
V: TRBV6-6
D: NA
J: TRBJ1-5
length: 14
CDR3: CASNREGLGQPQHF
DNA: TGTGCCAGCAACCGAGAGGGGCTCGGTCAGCCCCAGCATTTT

size: NA
V: TRBV11-3
D: NA
J: TRBJ2-3
length: 14
CDR3: CASSLTASTDTQYF
DNA: TGTGCCAGCAGCTTGACAGCTAGCACAGATACGCAGTATTTT

size: NA
V: TRBV14
D: NA
J: TRBJ2-1
length: 14
CDR3: CASSQQQIYNEQFF
DNA: TGTGCCAGCAGCCAGCAGCAGATTTACAATGAGCAGTTCTTC

size: NA
V: TRBV6-5
D: NA
J: TRBJ2-3
length: 15
CDR3: CASSYDGASTDTQYF
DNA: TGTGCCAGCAGTTACGATGGGGCTAGCACAGATACGCAGTATTTT

size: few
V: TRBV19
D: NA
J: TRBJ2-1
length: 15
CDR3: CASSIGGAVINEQFF
DNA: TGTGCCAGTAGTATAGGCGGGGCCGTCATCAATGAGCAGTTCTTC